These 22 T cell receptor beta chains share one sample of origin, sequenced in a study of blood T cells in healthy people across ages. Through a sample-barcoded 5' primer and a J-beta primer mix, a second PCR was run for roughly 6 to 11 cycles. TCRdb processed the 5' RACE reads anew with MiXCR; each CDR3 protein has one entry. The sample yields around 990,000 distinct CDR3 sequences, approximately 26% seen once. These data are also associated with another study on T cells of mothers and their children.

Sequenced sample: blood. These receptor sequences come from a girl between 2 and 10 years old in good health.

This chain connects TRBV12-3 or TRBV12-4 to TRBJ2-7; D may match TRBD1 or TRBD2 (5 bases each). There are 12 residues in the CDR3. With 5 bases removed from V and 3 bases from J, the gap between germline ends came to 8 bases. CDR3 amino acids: CASSGDVYEQYF. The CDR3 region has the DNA TGTGCCAGCAGTGGGGACGTCTACGAGCAGTACTTC.

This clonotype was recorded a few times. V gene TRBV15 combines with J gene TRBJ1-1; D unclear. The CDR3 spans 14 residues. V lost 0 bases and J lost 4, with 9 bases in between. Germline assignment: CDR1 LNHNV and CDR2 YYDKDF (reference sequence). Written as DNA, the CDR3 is TGTGCCACCAGCAGAGATGTTAGAGGCACTGAAGCTTTCTTT. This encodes CATSRDVRGTEAFF. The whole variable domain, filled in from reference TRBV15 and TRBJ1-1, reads DAMVIQNPRYQVTQFGKPVTLSCSQTLNHNVMYWYQQKSSQAPKLLFHYYDKDFNNEADTPDNFQSRRPNTSFCFLDIRSPGLGDTAMYLCATSRDVRGTEAFFGQGTRLTVV.

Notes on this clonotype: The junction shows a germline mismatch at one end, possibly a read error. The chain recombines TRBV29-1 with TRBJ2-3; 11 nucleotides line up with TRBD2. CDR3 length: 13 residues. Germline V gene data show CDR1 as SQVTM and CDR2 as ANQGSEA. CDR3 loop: CSLLAGVTDTQYF. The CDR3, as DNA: TGCAGTCTACTAGCGGGGGTCACAGATACACAGTATTTT.

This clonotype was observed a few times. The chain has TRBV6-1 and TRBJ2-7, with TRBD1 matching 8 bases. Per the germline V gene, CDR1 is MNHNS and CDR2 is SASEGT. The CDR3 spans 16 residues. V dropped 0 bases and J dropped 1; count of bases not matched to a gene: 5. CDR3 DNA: TGTGCCAGCAGTGAAGCTTCCGGGACAGGTTCCTACGAGCAGTACTTC. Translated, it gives CASSEASGTGSYEQYF.

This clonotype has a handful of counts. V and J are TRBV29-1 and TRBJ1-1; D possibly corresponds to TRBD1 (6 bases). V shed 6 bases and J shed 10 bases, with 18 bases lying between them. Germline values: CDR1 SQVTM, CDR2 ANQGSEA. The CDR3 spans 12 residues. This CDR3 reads CSVEETGFGAFF. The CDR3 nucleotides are TGCAGCGTGGAGGAAACAGGGTTTGGAGCTTTCTTT.

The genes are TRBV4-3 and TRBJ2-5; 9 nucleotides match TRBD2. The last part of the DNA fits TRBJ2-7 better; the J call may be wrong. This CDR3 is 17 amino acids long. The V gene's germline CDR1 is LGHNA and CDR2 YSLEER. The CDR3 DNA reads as TGCGCCAGCAGCCAAGTGTTCGTAGCGGGGGTGCTCTACGAGCAGTACTTC. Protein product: CASSQVFVAGVLYEQYF.

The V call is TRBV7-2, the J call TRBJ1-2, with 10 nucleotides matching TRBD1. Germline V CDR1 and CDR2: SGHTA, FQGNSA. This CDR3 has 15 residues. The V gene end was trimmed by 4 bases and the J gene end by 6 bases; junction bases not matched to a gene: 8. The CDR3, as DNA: TGTGCCAGCAGCTCTAGACAGGGGGCCCAAAATGGCTACACCTTC. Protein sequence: CASSSRQGAQNGYTF.

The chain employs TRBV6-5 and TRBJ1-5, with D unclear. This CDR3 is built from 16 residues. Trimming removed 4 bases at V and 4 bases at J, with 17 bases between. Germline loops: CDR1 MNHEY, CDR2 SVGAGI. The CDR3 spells CASSSFTRGRNQPQHF. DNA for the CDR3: TGTGCCAGCAGTTCCTTCACACGGGGTCGGAATCAGCCCCAGCATTTT.

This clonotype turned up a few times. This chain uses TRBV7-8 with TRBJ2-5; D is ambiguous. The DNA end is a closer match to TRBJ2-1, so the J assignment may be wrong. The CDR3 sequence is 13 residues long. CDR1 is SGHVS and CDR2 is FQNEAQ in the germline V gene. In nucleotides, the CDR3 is TGTGCCAGCAGCCTCTGGTTTCGGGATGAGCAGTTCTTC. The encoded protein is CASSLWFRDEQFF.

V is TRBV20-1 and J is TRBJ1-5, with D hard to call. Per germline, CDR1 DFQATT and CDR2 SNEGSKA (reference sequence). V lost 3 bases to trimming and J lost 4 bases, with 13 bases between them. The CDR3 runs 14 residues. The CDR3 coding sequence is TGCAGTGCTAGTCGGACGGTCTTTAATCAGCCCCAGCATTTT. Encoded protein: CSASRTVFNQPQHF.

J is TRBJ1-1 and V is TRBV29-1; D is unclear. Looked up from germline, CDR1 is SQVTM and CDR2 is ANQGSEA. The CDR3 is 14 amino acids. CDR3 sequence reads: CSVRKKTGNTEAFF. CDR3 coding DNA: TGCAGTGTCCGCAAAAAGACGGGGAACACTGAAGCTTTCTTT.

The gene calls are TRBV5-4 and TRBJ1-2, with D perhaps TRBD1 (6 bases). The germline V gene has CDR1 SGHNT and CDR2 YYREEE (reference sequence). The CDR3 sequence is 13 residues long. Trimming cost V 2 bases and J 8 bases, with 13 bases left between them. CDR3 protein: CASSLGGRRGYTF. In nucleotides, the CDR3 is TGTGCCAGCAGCTTAGGGGGGAGAAGAGGCTACACCTTC.

The CDR3 reads CSVEGVGRSYEQYF. In DNA form, the CDR3 reads TGCAGCGTTGAAGGGGTGGGACGGTCCTACGAGCAGTACTTC. This chain uses TRBV29-1 with TRBJ2-7; D is perhaps TRBD1 or TRBD2 (5 bases each). Germline assignment: CDR1 SQVTM and CDR2 ANQGSEA. Trimming took 1 base from V and 1 from J, leaving 11 bases between them. There are 14 residues in the CDR3.

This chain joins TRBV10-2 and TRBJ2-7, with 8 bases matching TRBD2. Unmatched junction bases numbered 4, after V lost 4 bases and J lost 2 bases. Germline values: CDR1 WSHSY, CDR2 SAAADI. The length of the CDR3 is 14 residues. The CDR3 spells CASSVAGPTYEQYF. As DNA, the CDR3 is TGCGCCAGCAGTGTAGCGGGACCAACCTACGAGCAGTACTTC.

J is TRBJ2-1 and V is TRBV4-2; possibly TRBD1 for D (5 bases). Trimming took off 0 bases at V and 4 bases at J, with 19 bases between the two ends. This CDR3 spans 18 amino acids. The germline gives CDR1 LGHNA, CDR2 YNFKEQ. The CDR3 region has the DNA TGTGCCAGCAGCCAAGACCTTTCGACAGCCGCGATATACAATGAGCAGTTCTTC. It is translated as CASSQDLSTAAIYNEQFF.

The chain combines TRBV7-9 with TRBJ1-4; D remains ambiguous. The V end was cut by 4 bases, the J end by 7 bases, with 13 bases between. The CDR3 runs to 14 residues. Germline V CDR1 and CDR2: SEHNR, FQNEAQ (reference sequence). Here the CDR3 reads CASSSTQGSEKLFF. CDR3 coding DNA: TGTGCCAGCAGCTCGACCCAAGGAAGTGAAAAACTGTTTTTT.

The CDR3 DNA sequence: TGTGCCAGCAGCATTCCCATGTATCCGGAGCGGGAGTCTGGTGAGCAGTTCTTC. It specifies CASSIPMYPERESGEQFF. The gene calls are TRBV9 and TRBJ2-1; TRBD2 matches 8 bases. V gave up 4 bases and J gave up 9 bases; unmatched junction bases: 21. The CDR3 is made up of 18 amino acids. Germline V gene sequence: CDR1 SGDLS, CDR2 YYNGEE.

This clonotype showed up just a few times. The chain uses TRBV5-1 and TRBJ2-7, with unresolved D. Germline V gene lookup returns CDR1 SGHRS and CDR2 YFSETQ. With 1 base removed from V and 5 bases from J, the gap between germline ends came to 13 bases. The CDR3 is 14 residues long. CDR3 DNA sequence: TGCGCCAGCAGCTTGACGCAGGAATCTCACGAGCAGTACTTC. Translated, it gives CASSLTQESHEQYF.

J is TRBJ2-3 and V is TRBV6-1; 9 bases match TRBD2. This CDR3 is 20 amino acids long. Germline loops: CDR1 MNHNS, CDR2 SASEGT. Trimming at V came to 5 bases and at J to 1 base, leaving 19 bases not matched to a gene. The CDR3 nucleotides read TGTGCCAGCAGTACAAGACTGACAGGTTGGACTAGCGCGCGCACAGATACGCAGTATTTT. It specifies CASSTRLTGWTSARTDTQYF.

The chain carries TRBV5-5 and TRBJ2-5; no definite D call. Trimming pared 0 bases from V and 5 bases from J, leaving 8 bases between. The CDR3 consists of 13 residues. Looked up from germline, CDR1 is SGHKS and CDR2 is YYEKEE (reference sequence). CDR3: CASSLETRETQYF. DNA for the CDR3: TGTGCCAGCAGCTTGGAGACTCGGGAGACCCAGTACTTC. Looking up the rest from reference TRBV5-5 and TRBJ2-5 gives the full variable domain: DAGVTQSPTHLIKTRGQQVTLRCSPISGHKSVSWYQQVLGQGPQFIFQYYEKEERGRGNFPDRFSARQFPNYSSELNVNALLLGDSALYLCASSLETRETQYFGPGTRLLVL.

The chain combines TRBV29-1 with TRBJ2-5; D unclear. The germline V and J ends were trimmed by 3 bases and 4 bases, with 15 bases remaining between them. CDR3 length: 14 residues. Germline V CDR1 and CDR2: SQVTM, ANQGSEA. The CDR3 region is CSVDLLEELETQYF. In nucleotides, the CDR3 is TGCAGCGTTGACCTCCTCGAGGAACTAGAGACCCAGTACTTC.

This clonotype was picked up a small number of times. DNA of the CDR3: TGTGCCAGCAGCTCTACCAGCGGGGGGGCCCCAGATACGCAGTATTTT. It codes for CASSSTSGGAPDTQYF. V and J are TRBV7-2 and TRBJ2-3; TRBD2 agrees at 10 bases. The J segment lost 4 bases and the V segment lost 4 bases, leaving 8 bases of the junction unmatched. The CDR3 runs 16 residues. The germline CDR1 and CDR2 sequences are SGHTA and FQGNSA.